This entry lists 21 T cell receptor beta chains sequenced from one sample in a study of spatial heterogeneity in lung cancer. TCRdb processed the 5' RACE reads anew with MiXCR; each CDR3 protein has one entry. The table lists 20,000 to 25,000 distinct CDR3 sequences, about 4.6% of them singletons. Time point defined: sample taken at primary tumor resection. Material: PBMCs, obtained at surgery. Receptor source: a male donor with early-stage non-small cell lung cancer.

This clonotype occurred a few times. The V and J genes are TRBV5-1 and TRBJ2-3; TRBD2 is a possible D gene (6 bases). This CDR3 is 15 amino acids long. Germline loops: CDR1 SGHRS, CDR2 YFSETQ. Trimming left V 4 bases short and J 7 bases short, with 19 bases between. The CDR3, as DNA: TGCGCCAGCAGCCGGGACTCTACGCGAGTGAATACGCAGTATTTT. It specifies CASSRDSTRVNTQYF.

This clonotype was recorded at least ten times. V is TRBV6-6 and J is TRBJ1-1, with 8 bases identical to TRBD1. The J segment lost 10 bases and the V segment lost 5 bases, leaving 3 bases of the junction unmatched. This CDR3 is built from 11 residues. Germline lookup yields CDR1 MNHNY and CDR2 SVGAGI (reference sequence). For the CDR3, the DNA is TGTGCCAGCAGTCACACAGGGGGAGCTTTCTTT. It yields the protein CASSHTGGAFF.

Concerning this clonotype: With a much larger clone just one base away, this may be a read error. V and J are TRBV21-1 and TRBJ2-5; the table's TRBD2 call for D was not verified on the DNA. TRBV21-1 is termed a pseudogene. The CDR3 contains 16 residues. CDR3 protein: CASSKAARYLQETQYF. CDR3 sequence (DNA): TGTGCCAGCAGCAAAGCGGCCCGCTACCTCCAAGAGACCCAGTACTTC.

This clonotype was seen ten or more times. This chain links TRBV6-5 with TRBJ2-7, with TRBD1 identical over 7 bases. The CDR3 contains 15 residues. With 7 bases clipped from V and 1 base from J, the junction kept 10 bases outside the gene matches. Germline V gene data show CDR1 as MNHEY and CDR2 as SVGAGI. CDR3 coding DNA: TGTGCCAGCATAAATTCAGGGGGACCTTCCTACGAGCAGTACTTC. Protein product: CASINSGGPSYEQYF.

This clonotype was seen many times. This chain uses TRBV11-3 with TRBJ1-1, with D unclear. The length of the CDR3 is 11 residues. Trimming took 4 bases from V and 8 from J, leaving 8 bases between them. CDR1 and CDR2 (germline): SGHNT, YENEEA. CDR3 sequence: CASSSAGEAFF. The CDR3 DNA reads as TGTGCCAGCAGCTCCGCGGGGGAAGCTTTCTTT.

This clonotype came up a few times. The gene calls are TRBV7-9 and TRBJ2-1, with 10 nucleotides matching TRBD2. Losses at the gene ends were 5 bases for V and 5 bases for J; bases not matched to a gene: 6. Germline V gene sequence: CDR1 SEHNR, CDR2 FQNEAQ (reference sequence). The CDR3 consists of 15 residues. CDR3 nucleotides: TGTGCCAGCAGCCCTCGGACTAGCGGCGACAATGAGCAGTTCTTC. It encodes CASSPRTSGDNEQFF.

This clonotype came up many times. V is TRBV3-1 and J is TRBJ1-5; no reliable D call. CDR3 length equals 13 residues. V lost 3 bases and J lost 3, with 6 bases in between. In germline, CDR1 is LGHDT, CDR2 YNNKEL (reference sequence). The CDR3 nucleotides read TGTGCCAGCAGCCAGTCCACCAATCAGCCCCAGCATTTT. As protein: CASSQSTNQPQHF.

Only a few counts were recorded for this clonotype. The chain combines TRBV27 with TRBJ1-2; D perhaps matches TRBD1 (5 bases). The CDR3 length is 14 residues. The germline gives CDR1 MNHEY, CDR2 SMNVEV (reference sequence). Between the trimmed V and J ends, which lost 3 bases and 2 bases, there was a span of 10 bases. CDR3 in DNA: TGTGCCAGCAGTTTGCAGGGTGGAAACTATGGCTACACCTTC. This translates into CASSLQGGNYGYTF.

This clonotype is judged medium-sized. The V and J genes are TRBV29-1 and TRBJ1-1, with 8 bases aligning to TRBD1. The CDR3 has 15 amino acids. The trim removed 3 bases at V and 6 bases at J, leaving 12 bases unmatched. The germline V gene encodes CDR1 SQVTM and CDR2 ANQGSEA. CDR3 sequence reads: CSVEAWGQAGAEAFF. The CDR3 DNA follows: TGCAGCGTTGAGGCATGGGGACAGGCCGGAGCTGAAGCTTTCTTT. The full variable domain, in which reference TRBV29-1 and TRBJ1-1 provide the parts outside the CDR3, is SAVISQKPSRDICQRGTSLTIQCQVDSQVTMMFWYRQQPGQSLTLIATANQGSEATYESGFVIDKFPISRPNLTFSTLTVSNMSPEDSSIYLCSVEAWGQAGAEAFFGQGTRLTVV.

For this clonotype: This may come from a read error, since a much larger clone is one base off. The rearrangement uses TRBV10-3 and TRBJ1-1; D is ambiguous. Germline CDR1 ENHRY, CDR2 SYGVKD. This CDR3 region has 13 residues. Trimming cost V 6 bases and J 2 bases, with 10 bases left between them. The CDR3: CAIREGPNTEAFF. The CDR3 DNA sequence: TGTGCCATCAGGGAGGGCCCCAACACTGAAGCTTTCTTT.

A few counts support this clonotype. The rearrangement joins TRBV20-1 to TRBJ1-1, with D unresolved. The CDR3 extends over 15 amino acids. The germline V and J ends were trimmed by 0 bases and 1 base, with 12 bases remaining between them. Germline CDR1 reads DFQATT; CDR2 reads SNEGSKA (reference sequence). The CDR3 DNA reads as TGCAGTGCTAGAGATCCCCTTGGGAGGAACACTGAAGCTTTCTTT. Protein: CSARDPLGRNTEAFF.

Many counts were recorded for this clonotype. The gene calls are TRBV7-3 and TRBJ2-1; D unresolved. Germline-derived CDR1 and CDR2 are SGHTA and FQGTGA. This CDR3 comprises 13 residues. Trimming pared 5 bases from V and 4 bases from J, leaving 9 bases between. The CDR3 bases are TGTGCCAGCAGCCCTAACGGGTACAATGAGCAGTTCTTC. Its protein product is CASSPNGYNEQFF.

There are many counts of this clonotype. The genes are TRBV3-1 and TRBJ2-3; D gene unclear. Germline V gene lookup returns CDR1 LGHDT and CDR2 YNNKEL (reference sequence). This CDR3 has 16 residues. Trimming pared 1 base from V and 2 bases from J, leaving 13 bases between. CDR3 sequence: CASSQGTLVITDTQYF. The CDR3 DNA reads as TGTGCCAGCAGCCAAGGAACCCTAGTGATCACAGATACGCAGTATTTT.

This clonotype has only a few counts. V and J are TRBV6-5 and TRBJ1-4; no clear D gene. Germline CDR1 reads MNHEY; CDR2 reads SVGAGI. The CDR3 is 14 residues long. The V end was cut by 4 bases, the J end by 7 bases, with 13 bases between. In DNA, the CDR3 is TGTGCCAGCAGTTTGCTCTACCGCTCTGAAAAACTGTTTTTT. It yields the protein CASSLLYRSEKLFF.

This clonotype was found a few times. V is TRBV10-1 and J is TRBJ2-5; possible D gene TRBD2, 6 bases. This CDR3 contains 14 residues. The V end was cut by 0 bases, the J end by 6 bases, with 11 bases between. Germline CDR1 reads WNHNN; CDR2 reads SYGVQD (reference sequence). The CDR3 spells CASSESEGRQTQYF. The DNA for the CDR3 is TGCGCCAGCAGTGAGTCGGAGGGAAGGCAGACCCAGTACTTC.

This clonotype was counted at least ten times. The rearrangement uses TRBV5-5 and TRBJ2-1; 10 bases map to TRBD1. Per germline, CDR1 SGHKS and CDR2 YYEKEE (reference sequence). The ends lost 5 bases at V and 8 bases at J; junction bases unmatched: 10. This CDR3 is 15 amino acids long. Here the CDR3 DNA reads TGTGCCAGCAGTTTCGTACCGGGACAGGGGCATGAGCAGTTCTTC. Protein product: CASSFVPGQGHEQFF.

This clonotype was seen many times. This chain joins TRBV27 and TRBJ2-2; the D call may be TRBD1 or TRBD2 (5 bases each). Between the trimmed V and J ends, which lost 0 bases and 7 bases, there was a span of 18 bases. The CDR3 extends over 17 amino acids. CDR1 and CDR2 from the germline V gene are MNHEY and SMNVEV (reference sequence). This CDR3 reads CASSLSGRDRYDGELFF. Here the CDR3 DNA reads TGTGCCAGCAGTTTATCTGGCAGGGACCGTTATGACGGGGAGCTGTTTTTT.

A word on this clonotype: One base away lies a much larger clone, so this may be a sequencing read error. This likely comes from a read error, as the CDR3 has no conserved phenylalanine or tryptophan at its end. The chain couples TRBV12-3 or TRBV12-4 to TRBJ2-1; possibly TRBD2 for D (6 bases). The CDR3 has 12 residues. The V and J ends lost 6 bases and 9 bases respectively, with 12 bases between them. CDR3 amino acids: CASSRTGGEQFY. CDR3 nucleotide sequence: TGTGCCAGCAGCAGGACCGGGGGTGAGCAGTTCTAC.

This clonotype was observed at least ten times. V and J are TRBV2 and TRBJ1-4; D not certain. This CDR3 spans 15 amino acids. V lost 1 base and J lost 5, with 11 bases in between. Germline V gene sequence: CDR1 SNHLY, CDR2 FYNNEI. CDR3 residues: CASSEEKRVNEKLFF. Written as DNA, the CDR3 is TGTGCCAGCAGTGAAGAAAAGAGGGTAAATGAAAAACTGTTTTTT.

This clonotype was found many times. This chain links TRBV6-5 with TRBJ1-3; the D is unclear. Trimming pared 5 bases from V and 2 bases from J, leaving 10 bases between. Germline V gene sequence: CDR1 MNHEY, CDR2 SVGAGI. This CDR3 comprises 14 residues. The CDR3 here is CASSPSGAGNTIYF. The CDR3 DNA follows: TGTGCCAGCAGTCCCTCCGGGGCTGGAAACACCATATATTTT.

V usage is TRBV6-5 and J usage is TRBJ2-2; D is perhaps TRBD2 (5 bases). V was shortened by 2 bases and J by 5 bases, with 6 bases between the two germline ends. CDR1 and CDR2 (germline): MNHEY, SVGAGI. This CDR3 is 13 amino acids long. CDR3 bases: TGTGCCAGCAGTTACCCGGGAACCGGGGAGCTGTTTTTT. Its protein is CASSYPGTGELFF.